The clone carrying this T cell receptor beta chain has a handful of counts. Its antigen is undetermined. Together with a sample-barcoded 5' primer, a J-beta primer mix was included in a second PCR lasting about 7 to 12 cycles. TCRdb passed the 5' RACE reads through MiXCR, listing each CDR3 protein once. The data show 800,000 or so distinct CDR3 sequences, roughly 60% seen once. The CDR3 contains 14 residues. With 5 bases removed from V and 2 bases from J, the gap between germline ends came to 13 bases. The data are from a study of blood T cells in healthy people across ages. Study at large: About one barcoded beta molecule per two T cells was the capture yield of template switching. Study findings and constraints: In long-lived donors, naive CD4+ cell counts and diversity exceeded those of aged donors.

The chain combines TRBV12-3 or TRBV12-4 with TRBJ2-7, with D tentatively TRBD2 (6 bases). Input material: blood. This receptor was identified in a young man in good health. CDR3 protein: CASSHGRGAYEQYF. CDR3 bases: TGTGCCAGCAGTCACGGGCGCGGGGCCTACGAGCAGTACTTC.